This T cell receptor beta chain was captured by sequencing in a study of vaccination and CD4 T cells after COVID-19. As for the study in general: Overlapping spike peptides of SARS-CoV-2, HCoV-NL63, HCoV-OC43 and HCoV-229E were used, and cells were stimulated with them. Findings and caveats of the study: Apart from involving relatively few convalescent patients, the work omitted early post-infection timepoints.

Notes on this clonotype: The antigen is not known.

Treatment of the sample: approximately 9-day PBMC culture with coronavirus spike peptide pools or control peptides (ViraFEST assay). Sequence data for DNA of cultured CD4+ T cells were generated by the Oncomine TCR Beta short-read assay. From cultured CD4+ T cells, genomic DNA was extracted. TCRdb re-called the PCR reads through MiXCR, storing one row per CDR3 protein. The data contain 13,000 or so distinct CDR3 sequences, about two fifths of them singletons. The germline gives CDR1 ENHRY, CDR2 SYGVKD. This CDR3 spans 13 amino acids. The V end lost 2 bases, the J end lost 5 bases, and 6 bases lay between the germline ends.

This TCR came from a human donor who had recovered from COVID-19. The chain combines TRBV10-3 with TRBJ1-4; D uncertain. The material sequenced was CD4+ T cells from blood, cultured in vitro. The CDR3 nucleotides read TGTGCCATCAGTGAGAACGTGAATGAAAAACTGTTTTTT. Protein sequence: CAISENVNEKLFF.